The clone carrying this TCR beta chain was counted between two and nine times. What it recognizes is unknown. This entry belongs to a study of response to subunit inactivated influenza vaccine. Study-wide results and caveats: Every seasonal influenza vaccination brings in few new T cells, the authors suggested.

Using its own MiXCR run on the RT-PCR reads, TCRdb lists one record per CDR3 protein. The sample holds about 520,000 distinct CDR3 sequences, roughly 23% seen once. The CDR3 loop spans 17 amino acids. Per the germline V gene, CDR1 is MNHEY and CDR2 is SVGAGI. The junction had 14 bases not matched to a gene; V was cut back by 5 bases and J by 4 bases. V and J are TRBV6-5 and TRBJ2-3; 8 bases map to TRBD1. The source material was CD4+ T cells sorted from PBMCs, sampled about 5 days after vaccination. This clonotype was obtained from a man aged 50-60 years who received an inactivated influenza vaccine. The CDR3 sequence: CASSIPGQVQTPDTQYF. The CDR3 DNA reads as TGTGCCAGCAGTATACCGGGACAGGTACAGACCCCAGATACGCAGTATTTT.